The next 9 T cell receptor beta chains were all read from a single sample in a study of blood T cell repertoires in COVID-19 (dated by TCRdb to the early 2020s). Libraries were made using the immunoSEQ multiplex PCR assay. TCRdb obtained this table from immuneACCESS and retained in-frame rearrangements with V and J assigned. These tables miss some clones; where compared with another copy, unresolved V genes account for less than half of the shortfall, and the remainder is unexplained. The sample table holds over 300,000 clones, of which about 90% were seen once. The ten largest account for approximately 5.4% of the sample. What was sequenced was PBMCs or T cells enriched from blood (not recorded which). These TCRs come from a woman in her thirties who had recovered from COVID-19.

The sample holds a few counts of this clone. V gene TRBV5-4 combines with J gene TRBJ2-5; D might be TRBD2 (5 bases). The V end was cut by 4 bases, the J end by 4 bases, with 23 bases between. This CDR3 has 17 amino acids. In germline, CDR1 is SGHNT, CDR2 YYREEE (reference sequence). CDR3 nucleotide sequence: TGTGCCAGCAGCCCATCCCCGACTCCTCGGGATCGAGAGACCCAGTACTTC. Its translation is CASSPSPTPRDRETQYF.

CDR3 sequence (DNA): TGCGCCAGCAGCTTGGGCGGAGGGTATTCCGAGCAGTACTTC. Translating it yields CASSLGGGYSEQYF. V and J are TRBV5-1 and TRBJ2-7, with D possibly being TRBD2 (6 bases). Trimming shortened V by 0 bases and J by 6 bases, and 13 bases separated the two germline ends. This CDR3 has 14 amino acids. Germline CDR1 reads SGHRS; CDR2 reads YFSETQ.

The CDR3 reads CASGLGQGVGTDTQYF. As DNA, the CDR3 is TGTGCTAGTGGTTTGGGACAGGGGGTGGGCACAGATACGCAGTATTTT. The chain has TRBV12-5 and TRBJ2-3, with TRBD1 matching 9 bases. The germline V gene encodes CDR1 LGHNT and CDR2 FRNRAP. Trimming at V came to 1 base and at J to 1 base, leaving 3 bases not matched to a gene. The CDR3 covers 16 residues. Looking up the rest from reference TRBV12-5 and TRBJ2-3 gives the full variable domain: DARVTQTPRHKVTEMGQEVTMRCQPILGHNTVFWYRQTMMQGLELLAYFRNRAPLDDSGMPKDRFSAEMPDATLATLKIQPSEPRDSAVYFCASGLGQGVGTDTQYFGPGTRLTVL.

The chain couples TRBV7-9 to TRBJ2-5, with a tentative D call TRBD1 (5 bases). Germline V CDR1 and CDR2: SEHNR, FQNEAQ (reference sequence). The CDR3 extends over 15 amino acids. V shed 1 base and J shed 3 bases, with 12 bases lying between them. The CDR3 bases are TGTGCCAGCAGCTTAGGGGTGACAGTAGAAGAGACCCAGTACTTC. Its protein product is CASSLGVTVEETQYF.

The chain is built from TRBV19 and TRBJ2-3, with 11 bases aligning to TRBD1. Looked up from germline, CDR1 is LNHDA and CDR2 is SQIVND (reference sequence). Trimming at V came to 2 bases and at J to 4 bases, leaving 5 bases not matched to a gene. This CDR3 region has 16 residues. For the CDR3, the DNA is TGTGCCAGTAGTATATTTGGGGGACAGGGGGCAGATACGCAGTATTTT. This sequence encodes CASSIFGGQGADTQYF.

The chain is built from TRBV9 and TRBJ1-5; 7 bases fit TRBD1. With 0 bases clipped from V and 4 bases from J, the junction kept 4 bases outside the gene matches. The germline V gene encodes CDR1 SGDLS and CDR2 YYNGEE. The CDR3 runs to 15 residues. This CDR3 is CASSVGQGVNQPQHF. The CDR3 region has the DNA TGTGCCAGCAGCGTAGGCCAGGGGGTGAATCAGCCCCAGCATTTT.

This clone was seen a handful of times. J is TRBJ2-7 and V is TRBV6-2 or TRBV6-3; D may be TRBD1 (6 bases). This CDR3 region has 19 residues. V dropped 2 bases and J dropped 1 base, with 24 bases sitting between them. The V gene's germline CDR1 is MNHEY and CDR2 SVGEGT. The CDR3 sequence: CASSYARYRTEGDSYEQYF. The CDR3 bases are TGTGCCAGCAGTTACGCTCGGTACCGAACCGAGGGGGATTCCTACGAGCAGTACTTC.

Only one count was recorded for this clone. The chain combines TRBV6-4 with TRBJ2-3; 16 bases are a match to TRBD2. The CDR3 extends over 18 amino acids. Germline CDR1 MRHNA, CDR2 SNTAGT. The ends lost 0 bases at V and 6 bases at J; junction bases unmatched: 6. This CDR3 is CASSDSGTSGGGVDTQYF. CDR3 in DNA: TGTGCCAGCAGTGACTCCGGGACTAGCGGGGGGGGCGTCGATACGCAGTATTTT.

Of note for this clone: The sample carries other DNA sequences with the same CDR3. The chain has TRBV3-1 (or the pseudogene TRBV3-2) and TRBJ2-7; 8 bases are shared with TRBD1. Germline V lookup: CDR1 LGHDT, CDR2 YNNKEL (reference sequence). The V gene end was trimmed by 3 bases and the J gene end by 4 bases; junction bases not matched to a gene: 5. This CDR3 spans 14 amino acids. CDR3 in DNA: TGTGCCAGCAGCCAGGCCAGGGGGCGTTACGAGCAGTACTTC. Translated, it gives CASSQARGRYEQYF.